This T cell receptor beta chain was found in a study of identical twins. Findings and caveats of the study: Shared out-of-frame alpha sequences (those common to twins) showed excess low generation probability. Memory repertoires lacked the insertion deficit that abundant cord blood beta clonotypes showed.

The germline V and J ends were trimmed by 3 bases and 4 bases, with 15 bases remaining between them. The germline V gene has CDR1 LNHDA and CDR2 SQIVND (reference sequence). The CDR3 consists of 16 residues. Template switching created a universal primer site, and the cDNA included unique molecular identifiers. MiXCR was run by TCRdb on the 5' RACE reads, yielding one entry per CDR3 protein. There are about 660,000 distinct CDR3 sequences in the sample; 8% to 9% occur only once, and roughly 0.9% lies in the top ten. Regarding this clonotype: Its target is not known.

These data also featured in a second study, about yellow fever vaccine responses in identical twins.

The receptor comes from a young woman in good health. The source material was PBMCs. The V call is TRBV19, the J call TRBJ2-2, with D perhaps assigned TRBD1 or TRBD2 (6 bases each). CDR3 in DNA: TGTGCCAGTAGTATTAAGGGGGGTCGTGGCACCGGGGAGCTGTTTTTT. Protein: CASSIKGGRGTGELFF.